These T cell receptor beta chains were read from a single sample in a study of cytomegalovirus exposure and HLA in healthy donors. TCRdb's copy holds only in-frame clones and misses some; the assay was immunoSEQ multiplex PCR. The data hold 90,000 to 150,000 clones, with 63% observed a single time. Sequenced: PBMCs. These TCRs come from a man aged 35 to 55 in good health and CMV-seropositive. Both conserved end residues are part of each CDR3. The D gene is left open where the match is weak. Clone size appears in some rows only: once, few, many, or a class for an expanded clone.

v_call	j_call	d_call	clone_size	cdr3_aa	cdr3_nt
TRBV5-4	TRBJ1-1	-	once	CASSLEHSFAEAFF	TGTGCCAGCAGCTTGGAACACAGTTTCGCTGAAGCTTTCTTT
TRBV11-2	TRBJ2-5	TRBD2	-	CASSSTSGGAVETQYF	TGTGCCAGCAGCTCCACTAGCGGGGGGGCCGTAGAGACCCAGTACTTC
TRBV9	TRBJ2-7	-	-	CASSVDSRSSYEQYF	TGTGCCAGCAGCGTAGACTCGCGGTCCTCCTACGAGCAGTACTTC
TRBV10-1	TRBJ2-7	TRBD1	once	CAGSEWTGGAKQYF	TGCGCCGGCAGTGAGTGGACAGGGGGTGCGAAGCAGTACTTC
TRBV15	TRBJ1-1	-	-	CATSTTGTTGLNTEAFF	TGTGCCACCAGCACTACCGGGACTACGGGATTGAACACTGAAGCTTTCTTT
TRBV10-1	TRBJ2-3	-	-	CASSEPVTDTQYF	TGCGCCAGCAGTGAGCCGGTCACAGATACGCAGTATTTT
TRBV15	TRBJ2-5	TRBD1	few	CATTPDRGGETQYF	TGTGCCACCACCCCTGACAGGGGTGGAGAGACCCAGTACTTC
TRBV29-1	TRBJ1-2	TRBD1	-	CSVGQGDPNYGYTF	TGCAGCGTCGGACAGGGGGATCCTAACTATGGCTACACCTTC
TRBV4-3	TRBJ2-7	TRBD2	once	CASSQDQFGLAGKVQYF	TGCGCCAGCAGCCAAGATCAATTTGGGCTAGCGGGTAAGGTGCAGTACTTC
TRBV25-1	TRBJ2-5	-	-	CASGSGGGGETQYF	TGTGCCAGCGGGTCCGGGGGAGGGGGGGAGACCCAGTACTTC
TRBV29-1	TRBJ1-2	TRBD1	-	CSVGQGYYGYTF	TGCAGCGTCGGACAGGGCTACTATGGCTACACCTTC
TRBV7-8	TRBJ1-5	-	-	CASSLVAGRNQPQHF	TGTGCCAGCAGCTTAGTGGCAGGGCGCAATCAGCCCCAGCATTTT
TRBV10-1	TRBJ2-3	-	few	CASSETGITDTQYF	TGCGCCAGCAGTGAGACAGGAATCACAGATACGCAGTATTTT
TRBV6-1	TRBJ2-1	-	-	CASSDVGGVGQFF	TGTGCCAGCAGTGATGTGGGAGGAGTAGGGCAGTTCTTC
TRBV2	TRBJ1-2	-	-	CASSDGIQQYGYTF	TGTGCCAGCAGTGATGGTATACAGCAATATGGCTACACCTTC
TRBV11-3	TRBJ2-1	TRBD2	-	CASSLSGRTLAGEGEQFF	TGTGCCAGCAGCTTATCAGGGCGGACACTAGCGGGAGAGGGTGAGCAGTTCTTC
TRBV6-6	TRBJ2-5	TRBD2	-	CASTSGTSETQYF	TGTGCCAGCACTAGCGGGACCTCAGAGACCCAGTACTTC
TRBV6-1	TRBJ1-2	-	-	CASSGLGTANYGYTF	TGTGCCAGCAGTGGACTAGGGACGGCGAACTATGGCTACACTTTC
TRBV15	TRBJ2-3	-	-	CATSRGRGLGTDTQYF	TGTGCCACCAGCAGAGGGCGGGGTTTGGGCACAGATACGCAGTATTTT
TRBV2	TRBJ1-2	TRBD1	-	CASNFRQGVYGYTF	TGTGCCAGCAACTTTAGGCAGGGGGTTTATGGCTACACCTTC
TRBV7-9	TRBJ2-5	-	-	CASSLIGETQYF	TGTGCCAGCAGCTTAATCGGAGAGACCCAGTACTTC
TRBV6-5	TRBJ1-2	TRBD1	once	CASRPGTGNYGYTF	TGTGCCAGCAGACCCGGGACAGGGAACTATGGCTACACCTTC
TRBV7-3	TRBJ1-2	TRBD1	-	CASSSGTGDGYTF	TGTGCCAGCAGCTCCGGGACAGGGGATGGCTACACCTTC
TRBV7-8	TRBJ2-2	TRBD1	-	CASSLGQTNTGELFF	TGTGCCAGCAGCCTGGGACAGACGAACACCGGGGAGCTGTTTTTT
TRBV6-5	TRBJ1-1	-	-	CASSPQGGTEAFF	TGTGCCAGCAGTCCCCAGGGAGGCACTGAAGCTTTCTTT
TRBV19	TRBJ1-2	TRBD1	-	CASSFGTGNGYTF	TGTGCCAGTAGTTTCGGGACAGGGAATGGCTACACCTTC
TRBV4-1	TRBJ1-2	TRBD1	-	CASSPGQGINYGYTF	TGCGCCAGCAGCCCCGGACAGGGTATAAACTATGGCTACACCTTC
TRBV27	TRBJ1-3	TRBD1	few	CASSLYWTGSGNTIYF	TGTGCCAGCAGTTTATATTGGACAGGGTCTGGAAACACCATATATTTT